Listed here are 27 T cell receptor beta chains from one sample, sequenced in a study of blood T cell repertoires in COVID-19. The assay was immunoSEQ multiplex PCR, and TCRdb's table has in-frame clones only and misses some. Of a few hundred thousand clones in the sample, approximately 93% were seen once. Sequences were obtained from PBMCs or T cells enriched from blood (not recorded which). Receptor source: a woman between 40 and 50 years old who had been exposed to COVID-19.

This sequence joins TRBV30 and TRBJ1-2; 7 bases are shared with TRBD1. The ends lost 8 bases at V and 7 bases at J; junction bases unmatched: 10. From germline, CDR1 is GTSNPN and CDR2 SVGIG (reference sequence). This CDR3 has 12 residues. The CDR3 loop is CASLRDSVGYTF. The CDR3 nucleotides read TGTGCCAGCCTCCGGGACAGTGTTGGCTACACCTTC.

The V gene is TRBV13, the J gene TRBJ2-1, with a weak D call TRBD2 (6 bases). The CDR3 spans 14 residues. V was trimmed by 4 bases and J by 7 bases, leaving 14 bases between them. Germline lookup yields CDR1 PRHDT and CDR2 FYEKMQ (reference sequence). DNA of the CDR3: TGTGCCAGCAGCTCCTTGACTAGAGTGAATGAGCAGTTCTTC. Translating gives CASSSLTRVNEQFF.

This clone was detected once. This chain uses TRBV24-1 with TRBJ2-1, with 8 bases matching TRBD2. The V gene end was trimmed by 5 bases and the J gene end by 9 bases; junction bases not matched to a gene: 5. The V gene's germline CDR1 is KGHDR and CDR2 SFDVKD. CDR3 length: 13 amino acids. DNA of the CDR3: TGTGCCACCAGTGCAGGGGCGGGGGGTGAGCAGTTCTTC. Protein: CATSAGAGGEQFF.

The chain is built from TRBV18 and TRBJ2-1, with 10 bases identical to TRBD2. Germline CDR1 and CDR2: KGHSH and LQKENI. V dropped 0 bases and J dropped 9; count of bases not matched to a gene: 8. This CDR3 contains 16 residues. CDR3 nucleotides: TGTGCCAGCTCACCACCTAGCGGGAGGCCCTTGGGTGAGCAGTTCTTC. This translates into CASSPPSGRPLGEQFF.

The rearrangement links TRBV19 to TRBJ2-5; 9 bases align to TRBD1. This CDR3 is 13 amino acids long. With 5 bases clipped from V and 5 bases from J, the junction kept 3 bases outside the gene matches. Germline assignment: CDR1 LNHDA and CDR2 SQIVND (reference sequence). In DNA, the CDR3 is TGTGCCAGTAGTTGGACAGGGGATGAGACCCAGTACTTC. It yields the protein CASSWTGDETQYF. Full variable domain (remainder filled in from reference TRBV19 and TRBJ2-5): DGGITQSPKYLFRKEGQNVTLSCEQNLNHDAMYWYRQDPGQGLRLIYYSQIVNDFQKGDIAEGYSVSREKKESFPLTVTSAQKNPTAFYLCASSWTGDETQYFGPGTRLLVL.

This rearrangement joins TRBV5-4 to TRBJ1-6, with TRBD1 identical over 8 bases. The CDR3 sequence is 14 residues long. The V and J ends lost 4 bases and 10 bases, in that order; junction bases with no gene match: 7. The V gene's germline CDR1 is SGHNT and CDR2 YYREEE (reference sequence). This chain's CDR3 is CASSQTGGQSPLHF. The CDR3, as DNA: TGTGCCAGCAGCCAAACAGGGGGTCAATCACCCCTCCACTTT.

In nucleotides, the CDR3 is TGCGCCAGCAGCTCCGGGAAGTATGGCTACACCTTC. Translated, it gives CASSSGKYGYTF. This chain joins TRBV5-1 and TRBJ1-2; D is unclear. The CDR3 contains 12 residues. V shed 3 bases and J shed 5 bases, with 8 bases lying between them. The germline V gene encodes CDR1 SGHRS and CDR2 YFSETQ.

The V gene is TRBV9, the J gene TRBJ1-6; D not certain. Trimming took off 2 bases at V and 8 bases at J, with 11 bases between the two ends. Germline CDR1 SGDLS, CDR2 YYNGEE. There are 14 residues in the CDR3. As DNA, the CDR3 is TGTGCCAGCAGCGTTTTGGCCGAAGATTCACCCCTCCACTTT. This translates into CASSVLAEDSPLHF. Full variable domain (missing parts from reference TRBV9 and TRBJ1-6): DSGVTQTPKHLITATGQRVTLRCSPRSGDLSVYWYQQSLDQGLQFLIQYYNGEERAKGNILERFSAQQFPDLHSELNLSSLELGDSALYFCASSVLAEDSPLHFGNGTRLTVT.

This CDR3 reads CASSLNRGGTGELFF. CDR3 in DNA: TGTGCCAGCAGCTTAAACAGGGGTGGTACCGGGGAGCTGTTTTTT. The chain uses TRBV7-3 and TRBJ2-2; 7 bases agree with TRBD1. The junction had 4 bases not matched to a gene; V was cut back by 1 base and J by 5 bases. The germline CDR1 and CDR2 sequences are SGHTA and FQGTGA. The CDR3 is 15 amino acids. Complete variable domain (other parts from reference TRBV7-3 and TRBJ2-2): GAGVSQTPSNKVTEKGKYVELRCDPISGHTALYWYRQSLGQGPEFLIYFQGTGAADDSGLPNDRFFAVRPEGSVSTLKIQRTERGDSAVYLCASSLNRGGTGELFFGEGSRLTVL.

The DNA of the CDR3 is TGTGCCAGCAGTCGGAGCGGGGGACGGAATGAGCAGTTCTTC. Its protein product is CASSRSGGRNEQFF. The V call is TRBV2, the J call TRBJ2-1, with 8 bases aligning to TRBD2. V dropped 5 bases and J dropped 7; count of bases not matched to a gene: 7. CDR1 SNHLY and CDR2 FYNNEI come from the germline V gene. This CDR3 has 14 residues.

The chain links TRBV30 to TRBJ2-1, with 8 bases identical to TRBD1. The CDR3 contains 15 residues. Germline V gene sequence: CDR1 GTSNPN, CDR2 SVGIG (reference sequence). V dropped 2 bases and J dropped 4; count of bases not matched to a gene: 7. The CDR3 region has the DNA TGTGCCTGGAGTCTTGGGACAGGAGTATACAATGAGCAGTTCTTC. Its translation is CAWSLGTGVYNEQFF.

The gene calls are TRBV10-2 and TRBJ1-6; TRBD1 might be the D (6 bases). The CDR3 consists of 14 residues. The V and J ends lost 8 bases and 9 bases respectively, with 17 bases between them. The germline gives CDR1 WSHSY, CDR2 SAAADI. This CDR3 reads CASSEGGGISPLHF. The CDR3 coding sequence is TGCGCCAGCTCGGAGGGAGGGGGGATTTCACCCCTCCACTTT.

The genes are TRBV29-1 and TRBJ1-2, with D uncertain. CDR1 and CDR2 from the germline V gene are SQVTM and ANQGSEA. The CDR3 is 13 amino acids. Trimming took off 1 base at V and 1 base at J, with 7 bases between the two ends. The CDR3 spells CSVEGADNYGYTF. The CDR3 DNA sequence: TGCAGCGTTGAAGGGGCCGATAACTATGGCTACACCTTC.

The chain is built from TRBV10-2 and TRBJ2-3; weak D call: TRBD2 (7 bases). Germline V gene lookup returns CDR1 WSHSY and CDR2 SAAADI. The CDR3 covers 14 residues. V was pared by 5 bases and J by 5 bases, with 14 bases between. CDR3 coding DNA: TGCGCCAGCAGTAGGGGGACTATCGGAGATACGCAGTATTTT. This encodes CASSRGTIGDTQYF.

The V gene is TRBV7-9, the J gene TRBJ2-1; 8 nucleotides match TRBD2. Looked up from germline, CDR1 is SEHNR and CDR2 is FQNEAQ (reference sequence). The CDR3 runs to 14 residues. V dropped 5 bases and J dropped 3; count of bases not matched to a gene: 3. CDR3 DNA: TGTGCCAGCAGCCCGGGACTAGACTACAATGAGCAGTTCTTC. Protein sequence: CASSPGLDYNEQFF.

The chain links TRBV5-1 to TRBJ1-3; maybe TRBD1 (6 bases). The V and J ends lost 0 bases and 2 bases respectively, with 9 bases between them. Germline lookup yields CDR1 SGHRS and CDR2 YFSETQ. CDR3 length: 15 residues. The CDR3, as DNA: TGCGCCAGCAGCTTGGACGGGGGGCCTGGAAACACCATATATTTT. Its protein is CASSLDGGPGNTIYF.

This rearrangement joins TRBV5-8 to TRBJ1-2; D remains ambiguous. The V gene's germline CDR1 is SGHTS and CDR2 YDEGEE. This CDR3 comprises 14 residues. V lost 0 bases, J lost 2 bases, and 8 bases lay in between. The CDR3 protein is CASSLGVRNYGYTF. Here the CDR3 DNA reads TGTGCCAGCAGCTTGGGGGTGAGGAACTATGGCTACACCTTC.

This sequence joins TRBV7-8 and TRBJ1-3, with TRBD1 matching 9 bases. The V and J ends lost 4 bases and 1 base, in that order; junction bases with no gene match: 14. The CDR3 length is 19 residues. CDR1 is SGHVS, CDR2 FQNEAQ, per germline. CDR3 sequence (DNA): TGTGCCAGCAGCTCCCCTTGGGAACAGGGGGCTAAGTCTGGAAACACCATATATTTT. As protein: CASSSPWEQGAKSGNTIYF.

V and J are TRBV5-6 and TRBJ1-2, with 8 nucleotides matching TRBD1. After removal of 0 bases from V and 4 bases from J, the junction contained 5 bases not matched to a gene. CDR3 length: 15 residues. The germline V gene has CDR1 SGHDT and CDR2 YYEEEE. In nucleotides, the CDR3 is TGTGCCAGCAGCTTGGGACAGGGGTGGTCCTATGGCTACACCTTC. Amino acid sequence: CASSLGQGWSYGYTF.

The chain employs TRBV19 and TRBJ1-1, with D hard to call. CDR3 length: 13 amino acids. Trimming removed 5 bases from V and 5 bases from J, with 12 bases in between. Per the germline V gene, CDR1 is LNHDA and CDR2 is SQIVND (reference sequence). CDR3 protein: CASSFPGSTEAFF. The CDR3 nucleotides are TGTGCCAGTAGTTTTCCGGGAAGTACTGAAGCTTTCTTT.

The chain recombines TRBV27 with TRBJ1-1; 12 bases align to TRBD1. This CDR3 is built from 15 residues. V gave up 9 bases and J gave up 1 base; unmatched junction bases: 6. CDR1 MNHEY and CDR2 SMNVEV come from the germline V gene (reference sequence). The CDR3 DNA follows: TGTGCCAGTCACCGGGACAGGGGGCGGAACACTGAAGCTTTCTTT. This encodes CASHRDRGRNTEAFF.

This sequence joins TRBV9 and TRBJ1-2, with no clear D. CDR1 and CDR2 (germline): SGDLS, YYNGEE. Deletions cut 5 bases from V and 7 bases from J, with 15 bases between. This CDR3 spans 13 amino acids. CDR3 sequence (DNA): TGTGCCAGCAGGTCTCTTGCGGGAAGTGGCTACACCTTC. Translated: CASRSLAGSGYTF.

This chain joins TRBV12-3 or TRBV12-4 and TRBJ2-7; D not certain. This CDR3 is 13 amino acids long. V lost 4 bases and J lost 6, with 13 bases in between. Here the CDR3 DNA reads TGTGCCAGCAGTTATTTTGAGGCTACCGAGCAGTACTTC. Its protein is CASSYFEATEQYF.

The CDR3 spells CASGRDHTDTQYF. The CDR3, as DNA: TGTGCCAGCGGCCGGGATCACACAGATACGCAGTATTTT. This chain links TRBV2 with TRBJ2-3; a possible D gene is TRBD2 (5 bases). The V gene's germline CDR1 is SNHLY and CDR2 FYNNEI. CDR3 length: 13 amino acids. Trimming removed 8 bases at V and 2 bases at J, with 11 bases between.

The chain employs TRBV14 and TRBJ1-4; D is perhaps TRBD1 (5 bases). The V end was cut by 0 bases, the J end by 7 bases, with 15 bases between. The CDR3 is made up of 16 amino acids. Germline V gives CDR1 SGHDN, CDR2 FVKESK. The CDR3 is CASSQDLPGSGEKLFF. The CDR3 DNA follows: TGTGCCAGCAGCCAAGATCTTCCAGGGTCGGGTGAAAAACTGTTTTTT. Drawing the rest from reference TRBV14 and TRBJ1-4, the complete variable domain is EAGVTQFPSHSVIEKGQTVTLRCDPISGHDNLYWYRRVMGKEIKFLLHFVKESKQDESGMPNNRFLAERTGGTYSTLKVQPAELEDSGVYFCASSQDLPGSGEKLFFGSGTQLSVL.

The V gene is TRBV2, the J gene TRBJ2-1; TRBD1 might be the D (5 bases). CDR3 length equals 20 residues. The V gene's germline CDR1 is SNHLY and CDR2 FYNNEI. Trimming removed 2 bases from V and 3 bases from J, with 26 bases in between. The CDR3 is CASSELGAATPGIIYNEQFF. As DNA, the CDR3 is TGTGCCAGCAGTGAACTAGGGGCGGCCACCCCAGGTATAATCTACAATGAGCAGTTCTTC.

This clone occurred once. The genes are TRBV9 and TRBJ2-5, with D perhaps matching TRBD1 (5 bases). Trimming pared 6 bases from V and 1 base from J, leaving 16 bases between. Germline lookup yields CDR1 SGDLS and CDR2 YYNGEE. This CDR3 is built from 15 residues. The CDR3 nucleotides are TGTGCCAGCACAAGAACAGGAAGTCGCCAAGAGACCCAGTACTTC. It translates to CASTRTGSRQETQYF.